There are many counts of the clone carrying this T cell receptor (beta chain). Its antigen remains unidentified. A TCRbeta library incorporating unique molecular identifiers was prepared. From the PCR reads, TCRdb called clonotypes with MiXCR, one entry per CDR3 protein. The repertoire holds about 200,000 distinct CDR3 sequences, 5% to 7.5% seen once, with under 5% in the top ten. This entry comes from a study of T-cell reconstitution after alpha-beta-depleted transplantation in children. Broader study findings: T-cell counts and diversity were attributed mostly to newly produced T cells one year after transplant. Surviving recipient T cells and thymic progenitors accounted for the high day-60 TCRbeta diversity observed in some patients. Reported findings indicate that, about two months after transplant, alpha-beta T cells came from several hundred expanded clones, which were derived from non-depleted graft cells.

Per germline, CDR1 SEHNR and CDR2 FQNEAQ (reference sequence). There are 15 residues in the CDR3. The V gene lost 5 bases and the J gene lost 0 bases, with 14 bases spanning the gap. The sample here was PBMCs, taken before TCRalphabeta/CD19-depleted stem cell transplant. The genes are TRBV7-9 and TRBJ2-7, with D perhaps assigned TRBD1 or TRBD2 (5 bases each). This TCR derives from a girl less than two years old with combined immunodeficiency, due to receive a stem cell transplant. In DNA form, the CDR3 reads TGTGCCAGCAGCCACCGGGACGGCAGCTCCTACGAGCAGTACTTC. It translates to CASSHRDGSSYEQYF.